This T cell receptor (beta chain) derives from a study of blood T cell repertoires in COVID-19. Overall study: Spain, Italy and the United States supplied samples that represented acute and convalescent COVID-19. Nucleic acid was either cDNA or gDNA, and it came from T cells, B-cell-depleted T cells, or PBMCs.

Source study methods: Quantification of nucleated cells was approximated via reference gene primer amplification. The protocol was immunoSEQ multiplex PCR, while the TCRdb copy is restricted to in-frame clones and leaves out a portion. That table furnishes V, J and clone size, whereas the DNA furnished D and trimming. The sample includes 52,000 or so clones, around 90% of them seen just once. The V end was cut by 5 bases, the J end by 8 bases, with 19 bases between. The CDR3 is made up of 15 amino acids. Germline-derived CDR1 and CDR2 are LNHDA and SQIVND (reference sequence). This clone was recorded only once.

The sequenced sample consisted of peripheral blood. This sequence joins TRBV19 and TRBJ2-1; possible D gene TRBD1, 6 bases. This sequence was found in a human donor in a cohort sampled during active COVID-19. The CDR3 DNA follows: TGTGCCAGTAGTCCCCGACAGGAAGGGAGCTATGAGCAGTTCTTC. Translated, it gives CASSPRQEGSYEQFF.